The 24 T cell receptor beta chains presented below share a single source sample, sequenced in a study of beta chain features in type 1 diabetes. Study-wide points: Shorter TCRB CDR3s, moderately but significantly so, were found in Type 1 diabetes patients in all four CD4+ subsets.

These receptors are not linked to any known antigen. TCRB transcripts that were expressed got sequenced, as all of the isolated RNA had been reverse transcribed. Only in-frame clones appear in the TCRdb table, and some are missing; sequencing was by immunoSEQ multiplex PCR. The repertoire holds over 650,000 clones, with roughly an eighth as singletons. The sequenced sample consisted of naive CD4+ T cells from blood. The receptors here all came from a man aged 18 to 30 with type 1 diabetes.

This clone was detected only a few times. This chain uses TRBV19 with TRBJ1-1; D possibly corresponds to TRBD1 (5 bases). CDR1 is LNHDA, CDR2 SQIVND, per germline (reference sequence). Trimming removed 0 bases at V and 5 bases at J, with 7 bases between. The CDR3 has 13 amino acids. CDR3 amino acids: CASSIDRETEAFF. In DNA form, the CDR3 reads TGTGCCAGTAGTATAGACAGGGAAACTGAAGCTTTCTTT.

This clone was counted a few times. Germline is not matched at one junction end, which may reflect a read error. V and J are TRBV7-9 and TRBJ1-4; unclear D gene. The CDR3 runs to 11 residues. CDR1 and CDR2 from the germline V gene are SEHNR and FQNEAQ (reference sequence). As DNA, the CDR3 is TGTGCCAGCAGCGATACATCGGACCTGAATTTT. As protein: CASSDTSDLNF.

The rearrangement uses TRBV7-9 and TRBJ2-1, with a possible D match to TRBD1 (7 bases). The germline V and J ends were trimmed by 0 bases and 0 bases, with 15 bases remaining between them. The CDR3 is made up of 18 amino acids. The germline V gene encodes CDR1 SEHNR and CDR2 FQNEAQ (reference sequence). The CDR3 nucleotides are TGTGCCAGCAGCTTAGCCAGGGGGGCTTCTAGCTCCTACAATGAGCAGTTCTTC. This encodes CASSLARGASSSYNEQFF.

The V call is TRBV5-6, the J call TRBJ2-7; D not certain. The CDR3 spans 14 residues. V was shortened by 1 base and J by 1 base, with 9 bases between the two germline ends. In germline, CDR1 is SGHDT, CDR2 YYEEEE. CDR3 amino acids: CASSLRAPSYEQYF. The CDR3 nucleotides are TGTGCCAGCAGCTTGCGAGCCCCTTCCTACGAGCAGTACTTC.

The chain joins TRBV23-1 to TRBJ1-2, with 10 bases fitting TRBD1. TRBV23-1 is an ORF, and what it does is uncertain. The CDR3 extends over 13 amino acids. V shed 4 bases, J shed 8 bases, and the junction held 4 bases outside the gene matches. CDR3: CASSPRTGGGYTF. CDR3 DNA sequence: TGCGCCAGCAGTCCCCGGACAGGGGGGGGCTACACCTTC.

The chain joins TRBV7-2 to TRBJ1-5; 7 bases are shared with TRBD1. V dropped 3 bases and J dropped 4; count of bases not matched to a gene: 6. This CDR3 spans 15 amino acids. Germline V lookup: CDR1 SGHTA, CDR2 FQGNSA. CDR3 loop: CASSFPGTANQPQHF. Written as DNA, the CDR3 is TGTGCCAGCAGCTTCCCAGGGACAGCTAATCAGCCCCAGCATTTT.

The V and J genes are TRBV29-1 and TRBJ2-3, with D perhaps TRBD2 (6 bases). Germline assignment: CDR1 SQVTM and CDR2 ANQGSEA. Trimming cost V 8 bases and J 3 bases, with 9 bases left between them. The CDR3 runs to 11 residues. This CDR3 reads CSIRGTDTQYF. The CDR3 bases are TGCAGCATTCGGGGGACAGATACGCAGTATTTT.

The chain has TRBV29-1 and TRBJ2-5, with D possibly matching TRBD2 (5 bases). Between the trimmed V and J ends, which lost 1 base and 3 bases, there was a span of 18 bases. The length of the CDR3 is 16 residues. Germline CDR1 and CDR2: SQVTM and ANQGSEA. DNA for the CDR3: TGCAGCGTTGAAGTTGTGCCGGGGTACACTAAAGAGACCCAGTACTTC. Residues: CSVEVVPGYTKETQYF. The full variable domain, completed using reference TRBV29-1 and TRBJ2-5, is SAVISQKPSRDICQRGTSLTIQCQVDSQVTMMFWYRQQPGQSLTLIATANQGSEATYESGFVIDKFPISRPNLTFSTLTVSNMSPEDSSIYLCSVEVVPGYTKETQYFGPGTRLLVL.

The V and J genes are TRBV7-2 and TRBJ2-1, with unresolved D. The CDR3 consists of 14 residues. Germline values: CDR1 SGHTA, CDR2 FQGNSA. V shed 5 bases and J shed 8 bases, with 16 bases lying between them. This CDR3 is CASSAQLGMDEQFF. Here the CDR3 DNA reads TGTGCCAGCAGCGCACAGCTAGGAATGGATGAGCAGTTCTTC.

The rearrangement joins TRBV29-1 to TRBJ1-1; D remains unclear. The germline V gene encodes CDR1 SQVTM and CDR2 ANQGSEA. This CDR3 region has 13 residues. V was pared by 6 bases and J by 0 bases, with 11 bases between. This chain's CDR3 is CSVADGMNTEAFF. The CDR3 coding sequence is TGCAGCGTGGCGGACGGCATGAACACTGAAGCTTTCTTT.

The chain joins TRBV5-1 to TRBJ1-1; perhaps TRBD1 as D (6 bases). In germline, CDR1 is SGHRS, CDR2 YFSETQ. V lost 3 bases to trimming and J lost 2 bases, with 11 bases between them. CDR3 length: 14 amino acids. The chain's CDR3 is CASSSRGPNTEAFF. CDR3 coding DNA: TGCGCCAGCAGCTCCCGGGGGCCCAACACTGAAGCTTTCTTT.

This clone occurred a few times. The chain recombines TRBV6-5 with TRBJ2-3; D is perhaps TRBD2 (6 bases). This CDR3 spans 15 amino acids. V was cut by 4 bases and J by 2 bases, with 13 bases left in between. Germline-derived CDR1 and CDR2 are MNHEY and SVGAGI. Here the CDR3 reads CASSSAGLTTDTQYF. DNA for the CDR3: TGTGCCAGCAGTTCCGCGGGACTCACCACAGATACGCAGTATTTT.

This clone was observed a handful of times. The V gene is TRBV29-1, the J gene TRBJ2-5; D is possibly TRBD1 (6 bases). V was clipped by 6 bases and J by 5 bases, with 13 bases between them. The CDR3 is 12 amino acids. CDR1 and CDR2 (germline): SQVTM, ANQGSEA. The CDR3 sequence is CSVETGDETQYF. The CDR3 DNA reads TGCAGCGTCGAGACAGGTGACGAGACCCAGTACTTC.

V usage is TRBV30 and J usage is TRBJ2-3; unclear D gene. The V end was cut by 2 bases, the J end by 6 bases, with 9 bases between. This CDR3 has 12 amino acids. Germline V gene data show CDR1 as GTSNPN and CDR2 as SVGIG (reference sequence). The CDR3 nucleotides are TGTGCCTGGAGTTTTGCATCCGATACGCAGTATTTT. Translating it yields CAWSFASDTQYF. Full variable domain (outside the CDR3, taken from reference TRBV30 and TRBJ2-3): SQTIHQWPATLVQPVGSPLSLECTVEGTSNPNLYWYRQAAGRGLQLLFYSVGIGQISSEVPQNLSASRPQDRQFILSSKKLLLSDSGFYLCAWSFASDTQYFGPGTRLTVL.

This clone was detected a few times. The chain couples TRBV18 to TRBJ2-5; D ambiguous. The length of the CDR3 is 14 residues. Germline lookup yields CDR1 KGHSH and CDR2 LQKENI. Between the trimmed V and J ends, which lost 5 bases and 5 bases, there was a span of 15 bases. CDR3 residues: CASSRLITPETQYF. The CDR3 DNA sequence: TGTGCCAGCTCAAGGTTAATCACCCCGGAGACCCAGTACTTC.

V and J are TRBV29-1 and TRBJ2-7; TRBD2 agrees at 8 bases. The germline CDR1 and CDR2 sequences are SQVTM and ANQGSEA. Losses at the gene ends were 2 bases for V and 6 bases for J; bases not matched to a gene: 9. The CDR3 consists of 14 residues. For the CDR3, the DNA is TGCAGCGTTGAAACTAGCGGACTTCTTTCCGAGCAGTACTTC. This encodes CSVETSGLLSEQYF.

The chain has TRBV27 and TRBJ2-3; D gene uncertain. Germline V CDR1 and CDR2: MNHEY, SMNVEV (reference sequence). Trimming took 4 bases from V and 1 from J, leaving 15 bases between them. This CDR3 contains 16 residues. The CDR3 loop is CASSYTLRIRTDTQYF. DNA for the CDR3: TGTGCCAGCAGTTACACACTGAGGATTCGCACAGATACGCAGTATTTT.

In this sample, this clone turned up a few times. This chain connects TRBV30 to TRBJ2-3; 8 bases align to TRBD2. Germline CDR1 and CDR2: GTSNPN and SVGIG (reference sequence). The length of the CDR3 is 13 residues. Germline trimming cut 4 bases from V and 5 bases from J; bases unmatched to any gene: 5. The CDR3 protein is CAWTSGSEDTQYF. CDR3 DNA: TGTGCCTGGACTAGCGGGTCTGAAGATACGCAGTATTTT.

This clone was detected many times. The rearrangement uses TRBV28 and TRBJ2-7, with 7 nucleotides matching TRBD1. V trimming: 1 base; J trimming: 3 bases; junction bases outside the gene matches: 3. The CDR3 is made up of 14 amino acids. Germline CDR1 and CDR2: MDHEN and SYDVKM. CDR3 nucleotides: TGTGCCAGCAGTTTATTCACAGGGGTCTACGAGCAGTACTTC. It encodes CASSLFTGVYEQYF.

This clone was counted between two and nine times. This chain links TRBV7-9 with TRBJ2-5, with no clear D. Germline V gene lookup returns CDR1 SEHNR and CDR2 FQNEAQ (reference sequence). The germline V and J ends were trimmed by 5 bases and 4 bases, with 14 bases remaining between them. This CDR3 spans 14 amino acids. CDR3: CASSQISVGETQYF. For the CDR3, the DNA is TGTGCCAGCAGCCAAATTTCAGTCGGAGAGACCCAGTACTTC. Based on the CDR3 plus reference TRBV7-9 and TRBJ2-5, the full variable domain is DTGVSQNPRHKITKRGQNVTFRCDPISEHNRLYWYRQTLGQGPEFLTYFQNEAQLEKSRLLSDRFSAERPKGSFSTLEIQRTEQGDSAMYLCASSQISVGETQYFGPGTRLLVL.

The chain is built from TRBV4-3 and TRBJ2-4; TRBD1 might be the D (5 bases). This CDR3 comprises 16 residues. V lost 3 bases to trimming and J lost 8 bases, with 20 bases between them. Germline CDR1 LGHNA, CDR2 YSLEER. In nucleotides, the CDR3 is TGCGCCAGCAGCCAGGATCGACAGCGTTCATGGGACATTCAGTACTTC. Translated: CASSQDRQRSWDIQYF.

This clone showed up just a few times. The chain carries TRBV4-2 and TRBJ1-5; TRBD1 matches 8 bases. Germline V lookup: CDR1 LGHNA, CDR2 YNFKEQ. Trimming at V came to 3 bases and at J to 7 bases, leaving 5 bases not matched to a gene. CDR3 length: 14 amino acids. The DNA of the CDR3 is TGTGCCAGCAGCCAGGACAGGGAGGGACAGCCCCAGCATTTT. Its protein is CASSQDREGQPQHF.

The sample holds a few counts of this clone. Other nucleotide sequences from this sample produce the same CDR3. J is TRBJ2-7 and V is TRBV29-1, with TRBD2 matching over 7 bases. This CDR3 is 13 amino acids long. Germline CDR1 is SQVTM and CDR2 is ANQGSEA. The V segment lost 3 bases and the J segment 4 bases; nucleotides outside the gene matches: 6. CDR3 nucleotide sequence: TGCAGCGTTGAGGGGCTAGCGGAATACGAGCAGTACTTC. Translation: CSVEGLAEYEQYF.

The sample holds a few counts of this clone. Here the CDR3 reads CASSPTFQTAGNQPQHF. As DNA, the CDR3 is TGTGCCAGCTCACCGACCTTTCAGACGGCTGGCAATCAGCCCCAGCATTTT. This sequence joins TRBV18 and TRBJ1-5; no clear D. Germline V CDR1 and CDR2: KGHSH, LQKENI. The CDR3 runs to 17 residues. The V end lost 3 bases, the J end lost 2 bases, and 17 bases lay between the germline ends.